This T cell receptor beta chain was found in a study of shared clonotypes between healthy human individuals. Study as a whole: CD8 memory received one plate per donor, CD8 naive two, CD4 memory three and CD4 naive three.

The CDR3 loop spans 16 amino acids. Trimming took off 4 bases at V and 8 bases at J, with 21 bases between the two ends. Per germline, CDR1 SGDLS and CDR2 YYNGEE. Genomic DNA of every subset was divided equally among multiple immunoSEQ plates. Sequenced by immunoSEQ multiplex PCR; TCRdb stores in-frame clones only, minus some. The sample includes 330,000 or so clones, roughly 80% seen only once; the top ten take 10%. To note about this clone: Its target is unknown.

Study outcomes and limitations: Estimated clonotype richness was generally higher in naive than memory subsets.

Nashville, Tennessee was home to all donors, who were Caucasian adults. The sequenced material came from memory CD4+ T cells sorted from blood. Subset indicated: CD45RA-negative fraction. This chain links TRBV9 with TRBJ1-4; tentatively, D is TRBD1 (6 bases). This TCR was sampled from a man aged 30 to 45 in good health. CDR3 loop: CASSPRGHLLQEKLFF. CDR3 sequence (DNA): TGTGCCAGCAGCCCACGGGGACATCTTTTGCAGGAAAAACTGTTTTTT.